This T cell receptor beta chain derives from a study of cytomegalovirus exposure and HLA in healthy donors. Findings of the study overall: Per a prior analysis, the majority of TCR beta V segments were productive roughly 87% or roughly 30% of the time. In vitro data verified three CMV-associated chains as specific for CMV antigens.

PCR amplification relied on 60 Vbeta primers (plus 13 Jbeta primers). Only in-frame clones appear in the TCRdb table, and some are missing; sequencing was by immunoSEQ multiplex PCR. The top ten clones hold about 3% of a sample with some 140,000 clones, about four fifths of them seen once. In germline, CDR1 is MDHEN, CDR2 SYDVKM. Between the trimmed V and J ends, which lost 2 bases and 3 bases, there was a span of 17 bases. The CDR3 runs to 17 residues. Concerning this clone itself: Its matching antigen is unknown.

Sequencing used PBMCs. The TCR originated in a man between 18 and 29 years old in good health and CMV-seronegative. The chain employs TRBV28 and TRBJ1-3, with a weak D call TRBD1 (5 bases). Here the CDR3 reads CASSLVNARGYGNTIYF. The DNA of the CDR3 is TGTGCCAGCAGTTTAGTTAACGCCCGGGGGTATGGAAACACCATATATTTT.